This T cell receptor beta chain derives from a study of T cell repertoires in cytomegalovirus infection. Across the study: In public TCR beta signatures, there were indications of both CMV infection and matching HLA type.

Whole-study findings and limits: In two of eight donors, the top clonotype was HLA-C-restricted CMV-specific. The cumulative frequency of public TCR beta families distinguished individuals who carried CMV together with the relevant HLA.

Points on this clonotype: Its matching antigen is unknown.

TCRdb fed the reads into MiXCR, producing one record per CDR3 protein. The sample gives just over 150,000 distinct CDR3 sequences, about 25% of which show up once; roughly 9.8% is in the top ten. The sample comprised PBMCs. This clonotype was obtained from a human donor in good health (CMV status not recorded). Some clones in this sample may be carry-over from other donors' samples.

DNA for the CDR3: TGTGCCAGCAGTCTTATACGGACAGGCCTTTTCACTGAAGCTTTCTTT. It translates to CASSLIRTGLFTEAFF. This chain uses TRBV28 with TRBJ1-1; 7 nucleotides align to TRBD1. This CDR3 has 16 residues. Germline assignment: CDR1 MDHEN and CDR2 SYDVKM. V shed 5 bases and J 4 bases; nucleotides not matched to a gene: 13.